This TCR beta chain was documented in a study of CD4 and CD8 cells across lung adenocarcinoma regions. Localized lung adenocarcinoma, a non-small cell lung cancer, affected the donors. MiXCR, applied by TCRdb to the PCR reads, yields one record per CDR3 protein. The sample lists more than 6,000 distinct CDR3 sequences; approximately 49% were seen once. The germline CDR1 and CDR2 sequences are ENHRY and SYGVKD. Losses at the gene ends were 7 bases for V and 5 bases for J; bases not matched to a gene: 4. This CDR3 spans 13 amino acids. This clonotype ranks as medium-sized. Sequencing was carried out using CD8+ T cells from the center of a lung tumor. The TCR sequence derives from a female donor with lung adenocarcinoma. The CD4 and CD8 labels of this study may be unreliable. The chain is built from TRBV10-3 and TRBJ2-2, with 7 positions matching TRBD2. The CDR3 region has the DNA TGTGCCATCACCGCGGGAGTGACCGGGGAGCTGTTTTTT. It specifies CAITAGVTGELFF.